These T cell receptor beta chains were read from a single sample in a study of CD8 T cells in Susac syndrome. In TCRdb, the immunoSEQ multiplex PCR reads were re-called with MiXCR into one record per CDR3 protein. The repertoire holds under 110,000 distinct CDR3 sequences, with approximately 93% as singletons. Sequencing used CD8+ T cells from PBMCs. The receptors derive from a human donor with Susac syndrome. Each CDR3 is given with its conserved first and last residue. The D gene is left open where the match is weak. Clone size appears in some rows only: once, few, many, or a class for an expanded clone.

J	size	D	V	CDR3	DNA
TRBJ2-5	NA	TRBD2	TRBV20-1	CSARDLVGAGGQETQYF	TGCAGTGCTAGAGATTTGGTCGGAGCGGGGGGCCAAGAGACCCAGTACTTC
TRBJ2-3	NA	TRBD2	TRBV6-4	CASSDSAGGATDTQYF	TGTGCCAGCAGTGACTCGGCGGGGGGGGCAACAGATACGCAGTATTTT
TRBJ2-3	NA	NA	TRBV9	CASSSKGGTDTQYF	TGTGCCAGCAGCTCGAAGGGGGGCACAGATACGCAGTATTTT
TRBJ1-1	NA	NA	TRBV7-9	CASSEELGTEAFF	TGTGCCAGCAGCGAGGAGCTGGGGACTGAAGCTTTCTTT
TRBJ2-1	NA	TRBD1	TRBV6-5	CASSPGQGWNEQFF	TGTGCCAGCAGTCCGGGACAGGGGTGGAATGAGCAGTTCTTC
TRBJ2-7	NA	NA	TRBV9	CASSPGDPYEQYF	TGTGCCAGCAGCCCAGGGGACCCCTACGAGCAGTACTTC
TRBJ1-1	NA	NA	TRBV9	CASSPRGMGHTEAFF	TGTGCCAGCAGCCCCCGGGGGATGGGGCACACTGAAGCTTTCTTT
TRBJ1-6	NA	NA	TRBV6-1	CASSEKQGVGSDSPLHF	TGTGCCAGCAGTGAGAAACAGGGTGTAGGGTCCGATTCACCCCTCCACTTT
TRBJ2-4	NA	NA	TRBV2	CASSEGINIQYF	TGTGCCAGCAGTGAAGGGATAAACATTCAGTACTTC
TRBJ2-2	NA	NA	TRBV9	CASSVGLVSGELFF	TGTGCCAGCAGCGTAGGACTTGTATCCGGGGAGCTGTTTTTT
TRBJ2-1	NA	NA	TRBV29-1	CSVDDAGAPGNEQFF	TGCAGCGTTGACGATGCGGGGGCCCCGGGCAATGAGCAGTTCTTC
TRBJ1-5	NA	NA	TRBV29-1	CSVDSVDPQHF	TGCAGCGTAGATAGCGTAGACCCCCAGCATTTT
TRBJ2-5	NA	NA	TRBV7-9	CASSLGWEETQYF	TGTGCCAGCAGCTTAGGCTGGGAAGAGACCCAGTACTTC
TRBJ2-1	NA	TRBD1	TRBV19	CASSTGTVFNEQFF	TGTGCCAGTAGCACCGGGACAGTTTTCAATGAGCAGTTCTTC
TRBJ2-5	NA	NA	TRBV29-1	CSVSGLQGTQYF	TGCAGTGTGTCGGGGCTCCAAGGGACCCAGTACTTC
TRBJ2-7	NA	TRBD1	TRBV20-1	CSAPSKGRGYEQYF	TGCAGTGCTCCTAGCAAGGGCAGGGGGTACGAGCAGTACTTC
TRBJ2-5	NA	NA	TRBV20-1	CSARDRRLRSGRSQETQYF	TGCAGTGCTAGAGACAGAAGGCTCAGGAGCGGGCGATCCCAAGAGACCCAGTACTTC
TRBJ2-2	NA	NA	TRBV19	CASSIQGSAGELFF	TGTGCCAGTAGTATCCAGGGGTCGGCCGGGGAGCTGTTTTTT
TRBJ2-7	NA	NA	TRBV20-1	CSATGTATYEQYF	TGCAGTGCTACCGGGACGGCCACCTACGAGCAGTACTTC
TRBJ2-2	NA	NA	TRBV20-1	CSASLGAGTGELFF	TGCAGTGCTAGTCTCGGGGCGGGGACCGGGGAGCTGTTTTTT
TRBJ2-3	NA	NA	TRBV9	CASSGWSTDTQYF	TGTGCCAGCAGCGGGTGGAGCACAGATACGCAGTATTTT
TRBJ2-1	NA	TRBD1	TRBV6-5	CASLDRENEQFF	TGTGCCAGCTTGGACAGGGAAAATGAGCAGTTCTTC
TRBJ2-7	once	TRBD1	TRBV6-6	CASSQTRDRASYEQYF	TGTGCCAGCAGTCAGACCCGGGACAGGGCCTCCTACGAGCAGTACTTC
TRBJ2-7	NA	TRBD2	TRBV29-1	CSVEISGGETSYEQYF	TGCAGCGTTGAAATCAGCGGGGGGGAGACCTCCTACGAGCAGTACTTC
TRBJ2-3	NA	NA	TRBV20-1	CSARSETRTDTQYF	TGCAGTGCTAGATCGGAGACTCGCACAGATACGCAGTATTTT
TRBJ2-1	NA	NA	TRBV3-1	CASSQDWSNEQFF	TGTGCCAGCAGCCAAGACTGGAGCAATGAGCAGTTCTTC
TRBJ1-1	NA	NA	TRBV11-3	CASSFNIGSEAFF	TGTGCCAGCAGCTTTAATATCGGCTCTGAAGCTTTCTTT
TRBJ2-7	NA	NA	TRBV5-1	CASSLADGSSYEQYF	TGCGCCAGCAGCTTAGCGGACGGGAGCTCCTACGAGCAGTACTTC
TRBJ2-1	NA	NA	TRBV10-3	CAISDGPYNEQFF	TGTGCCATCAGTGACGGGCCTTACAATGAGCAGTTCTTC
TRBJ1-6	NA	NA	TRBV4-2	CASSQDREGVSYNSPLHF	TGTGCCAGCAGCCAAGATCGTGAGGGGGTCTCCTATAATTCACCCCTCCACTTT
TRBJ1-6	NA	NA	TRBV14	CASSLSGGSPLHF	TGTGCCAGCAGTCTTTCCGGGGGATCACCCCTCCACTTT
TRBJ2-2	NA	NA	TRBV7-2	CASSLAAGTGELFF	TGTGCCAGCAGCTTAGCGGCCGGCACCGGGGAGCTGTTTTTT
TRBJ2-3	NA	NA	TRBV7-3	CASSSLTSSTDTQYF	TGTGCCAGCAGCTCCCTCACATCTAGCACAGATACGCAGTATTTT
TRBJ2-7	NA	TRBD1	TRBV29-1	CSAATGLEQYF	TGCAGCGCCGCGACAGGGCTAGAGCAGTACTTC
TRBJ1-2	NA	NA	TRBV2	CASSGGQGNGYTF	TGTGCCAGCAGTGGTGGCCAAGGCAATGGCTACACCTTC
TRBJ2-5	NA	NA	TRBV15	CATSTTIQETQYF	TGTGCCACCAGCACCACGATCCAAGAGACCCAGTACTTC
TRBJ1-6	NA	NA	TRBV5-1	CASSLLQPSNSPLHF	TGCGCCAGCAGTCTACTACAGCCAAGTAATTCACCCCTCCACTTT